Sequencing of this TCR beta chain was carried out in a study of T cell responses to AZD1222 COVID-19 vaccine. For the study at large: Whether given at about 4 or about 12 weeks, second doses were pooled.

After removal of 5 bases from V and 3 bases from J, the junction contained 12 bases not matched to a gene. CDR1 is SGHAT, CDR2 FQNNGV, per germline. The CDR3 totals 18 residues. In regard to this clone: As yet, its antigen is unknown.

Study-wide points: After the peak T cell response, and only then, were repertoires sampled. The donor group comprised mostly white British people and more females; the analysis possibly underestimated clonal diversity. Seropositive AZD1222 recipients at baseline numbered only five to seven.

Profiled with immunoSEQ multiplex PCR; TCRdb holds only in-frame clones, not every one. The sample has over 100,000 clones, roughly 87% seen once. The receptor was derived from an adult in good health. The starting material was peripheral blood, obtained on day 0 of AZD1222 vaccination. This chain uses TRBV11-2 with TRBJ2-3; the match to TRBD2 covers 12 bases. The CDR3 region has the DNA TGTGCCAGCAGCCTCCGACTAGCGGGAGCGTGGAATACAGATACGCAGTATTTT. Translation gives CASSLRLAGAWNTDTQYF. The full variable domain, rest sourced from reference TRBV11-2 and TRBJ2-3, is EAGVAQSPRYKIIEKRQSVAFWCNPISGHATLYWYQQILGQGPKLLIQFQNNGVVDDSQLPKDRFSAERLKGVDSTLKIQPAKLEDSAVYLCASSLRLAGAWNTDTQYFGPGTRLTVL.